This T cell receptor beta chain stems from a study of cytomegalovirus exposure and HLA in healthy donors. Germline values: CDR1 LGHNA, CDR2 YSLEER. V dropped 4 bases and J dropped 5; count of bases not matched to a gene: 13. The CDR3 is 16 residues long. Study conclusions and caveats: Analysis was performed later, and it showed HLA-associated TCR beta chains to be more clonally expanded than equally common others. A previous analysis found most TCR beta V segments productive roughly 87% or roughly 30% of the time.

Comment on this clone: Antigen specificity is unknown.

In the PCR, 60 Vbeta and 13 Jbeta primers were used. As processed by the authors: In a later analysis, about 11 million of 83 million or so unique beta chains occurred in at least two donors. Produced via immunoSEQ multiplex PCR; TCRdb's table is partial and in-frame only. That table is the source of V, J and clone size, and D and trimming were worked out from the DNA. The sample lists some 200,000 clones, about 70% seen once, with 1.8% in the top ten. The sample taken for sequencing was PBMCs. The sequence was collected from a woman aged 25-40 years in good health and CMV-seronegative. The rearrangement uses TRBV4-3 and TRBJ1-1; 7 bases match TRBD1. The CDR3 protein is CASSPRQGRMGTEAFF. CDR3 DNA: TGCGCCAGCAGCCCTAGACAGGGAAGGATGGGAACTGAAGCTTTCTTT.